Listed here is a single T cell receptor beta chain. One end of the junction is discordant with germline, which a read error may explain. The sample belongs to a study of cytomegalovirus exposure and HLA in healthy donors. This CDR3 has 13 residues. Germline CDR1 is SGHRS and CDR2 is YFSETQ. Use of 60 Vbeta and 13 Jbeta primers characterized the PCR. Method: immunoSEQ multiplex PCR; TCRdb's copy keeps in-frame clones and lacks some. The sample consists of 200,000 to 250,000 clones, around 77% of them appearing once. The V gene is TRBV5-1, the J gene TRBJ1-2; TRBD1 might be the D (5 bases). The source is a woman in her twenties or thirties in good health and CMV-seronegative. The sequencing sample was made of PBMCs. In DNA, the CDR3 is TGCGCCAGCAGCTTGCTGGGGGAGGGAGGCTACCCCTTC. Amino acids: CASSLLGEGGYPF.